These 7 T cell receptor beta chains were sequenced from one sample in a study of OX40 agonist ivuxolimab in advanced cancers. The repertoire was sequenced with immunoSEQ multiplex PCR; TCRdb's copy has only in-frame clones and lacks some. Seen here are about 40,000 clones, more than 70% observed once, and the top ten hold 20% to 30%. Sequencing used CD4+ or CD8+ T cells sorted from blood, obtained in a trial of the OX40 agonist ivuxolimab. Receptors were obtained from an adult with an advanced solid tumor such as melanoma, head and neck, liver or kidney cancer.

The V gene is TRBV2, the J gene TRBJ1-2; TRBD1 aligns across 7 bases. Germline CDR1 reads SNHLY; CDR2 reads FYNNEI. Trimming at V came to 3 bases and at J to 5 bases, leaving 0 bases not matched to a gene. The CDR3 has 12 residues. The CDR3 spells CASSDRGYGYTF. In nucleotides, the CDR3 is TGTGCCAGCAGTGACAGGGGGTATGGCTACACCTTC.

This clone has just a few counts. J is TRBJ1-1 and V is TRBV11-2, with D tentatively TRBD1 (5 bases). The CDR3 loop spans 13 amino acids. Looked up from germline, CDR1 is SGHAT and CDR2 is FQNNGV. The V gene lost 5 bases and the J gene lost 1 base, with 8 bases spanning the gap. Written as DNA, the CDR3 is TGTGCCAGCAGCCGTACAGGGAACACTGAAGCTTTCTTT. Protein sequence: CASSRTGNTEAFF.

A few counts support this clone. CDR3 region: CASSLSSWGVDGYTF. DNA for the CDR3: TGTGCCAGCAGCTTGTCCTCCTGGGGCGTGGATGGCTACACCTTC. This sequence joins TRBV28 and TRBJ1-2; D possibly corresponds to TRBD1 (5 bases). CDR1 and CDR2 from the germline V gene are MDHEN and SYDVKM. CDR3 length: 15 amino acids. V shed 6 bases and J shed 6 bases, with 20 bases lying between them.

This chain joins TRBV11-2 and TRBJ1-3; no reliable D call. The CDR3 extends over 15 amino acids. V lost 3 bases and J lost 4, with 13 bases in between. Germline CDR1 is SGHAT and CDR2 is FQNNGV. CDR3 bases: TGTGCCAGCAGCTTGGGCAGGACCGGGGGAAACACCATATATTTT. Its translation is CASSLGRTGGNTIYF. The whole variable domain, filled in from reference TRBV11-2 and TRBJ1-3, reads EAGVAQSPRYKIIEKRQSVAFWCNPISGHATLYWYQQILGQGPKLLIQFQNNGVVDDSQLPKDRFSAERLKGVDSTLKIQPAKLEDSAVYLCASSLGRTGGNTIYFGEGSWLTVV.

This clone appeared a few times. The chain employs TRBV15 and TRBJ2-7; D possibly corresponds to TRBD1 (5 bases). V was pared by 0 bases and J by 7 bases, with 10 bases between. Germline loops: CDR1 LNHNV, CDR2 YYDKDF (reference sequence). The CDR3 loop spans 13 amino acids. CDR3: CATSRDPGREQYF. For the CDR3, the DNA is TGTGCCACCAGCAGAGATCCAGGGCGAGAGCAGTACTTC.

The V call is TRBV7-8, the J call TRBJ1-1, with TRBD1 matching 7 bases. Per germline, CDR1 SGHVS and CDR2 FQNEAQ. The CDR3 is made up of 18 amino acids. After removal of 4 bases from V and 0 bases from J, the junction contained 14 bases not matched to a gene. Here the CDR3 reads CASSYSTGNHPMNTEAFF. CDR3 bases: TGTGCCAGCAGCTATTCGACAGGGAACCATCCTATGAACACTGAAGCTTTCTTT.

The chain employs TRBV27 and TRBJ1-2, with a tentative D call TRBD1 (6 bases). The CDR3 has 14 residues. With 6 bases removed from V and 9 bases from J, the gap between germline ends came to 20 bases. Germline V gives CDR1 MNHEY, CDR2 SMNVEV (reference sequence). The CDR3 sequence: CASRESGAEVSYTF. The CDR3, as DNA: TGTGCCAGCAGAGAATCGGGGGCGGAGGTGAGCTACACCTTC.